The 14 T cell receptor beta chains presented below share a single source sample, sequenced in a study of T cell changes during pregnancy in multiple sclerosis. Method: immunoSEQ multiplex PCR; TCRdb's copy keeps in-frame clones and lacks some. The sample has approximately 110,000 clones, about nine tenths seen once. The specimen was peripheral blood, collected after pregnancy. All receptors come from a female donor with multiple sclerosis, enrolled in a pregnancy study.

J is TRBJ2-1 and V is TRBV18, with a weak D call TRBD1 (6 bases). Germline CDR1 and CDR2: KGHSH and LQKENI. This CDR3 spans 16 amino acids. Trimming stripped 2 bases from V and 1 base from J, with 12 bases between. Here the CDR3 DNA reads TGTGCCAGCTCACCAACGACAGGTGCATCCTACAATGAGCAGTTCTTC. Its protein is CASSPTTGASYNEQFF. The full variable domain, its missing parts supplied by reference TRBV18 and TRBJ2-1, is NAGVMQNPRHLVRRRGQEARLRCSPMKGHSHVYWYRQLPEEGLKFMVYLQKENIIDESGMPKERFSAEFPKEGPSILRIQQVVRGDSAAYFCASSPTTGASYNEQFFGPGTRLTVL.

The V call is TRBV7-9, the J call TRBJ1-1; D ambiguous. The germline gives CDR1 SEHNR, CDR2 FQNEAQ (reference sequence). The CDR3 sequence is 15 residues long. V dropped 1 base and J dropped 3 bases, with 12 bases sitting between them. The CDR3 region has the DNA TGTGCCAGCAGCTTAGTGTCCCTTTCTTACACTGAAGCTTTCTTT. Residues: CASSLVSLSYTEAFF.

The rearrangement links TRBV7-6 to TRBJ2-3, with 8 nucleotides matching TRBD1. CDR3 length: 14 residues. With 3 bases clipped from V and 3 bases from J, the junction kept 2 bases outside the gene matches. The germline V gene encodes CDR1 SGHVS and CDR2 FNYEAQ. The CDR3 nucleotides are TGTGCCAGCAGCTTCGGACAGGGAACAGATACGCAGTATTTT. Translating it yields CASSFGQGTDTQYF.

The V gene is TRBV2, the J gene TRBJ2-3; TRBD2 is a possible D gene (5 bases). The CDR3 contains 16 residues. Between the trimmed V and J ends, which lost 4 bases and 2 bases, there was a span of 16 bases. Germline-derived CDR1 and CDR2 are SNHLY and FYNNEI. The CDR3 here is CASSVVLATITDTQYF. The CDR3 DNA follows: TGTGCCAGCAGTGTAGTATTGGCGACTATCACAGATACGCAGTATTTT. Looking up the rest from reference TRBV2 and TRBJ2-3 gives the full variable domain: EPEVTQTPSHQVTQMGQEVILRCVPISNHLYFYWYRQILGQKVEFLVSFYNNEISEKSEIFDDQFSVERPDGSNFTLKIRSTKLEDSAMYFCASSVVLATITDTQYFGPGTRLTVL.

The rearrangement uses TRBV5-4 and TRBJ2-3; D may be TRBD1 (6 bases). The CDR3 runs 16 residues. V lost 0 bases and J lost 4, with 15 bases in between. CDR1 is SGHNT, CDR2 YYREEE, per germline (reference sequence). The CDR3, as DNA: TGTGCCAGCAGCTTGGTTCAGGGGATTTATCCAGATACGCAGTATTTT. This encodes CASSLVQGIYPDTQYF.

V usage is TRBV2 and J usage is TRBJ2-1; possible D gene TRBD2, 6 bases. The CDR3 consists of 15 residues. V was shortened by 3 bases and J by 2 bases, with 11 bases between the two germline ends. Germline CDR1 and CDR2: SNHLY and FYNNEI. CDR3 sequence (DNA): TGTGCCAGCAGTGATGCCGGGGGAACCTACAATGAGCAGTTCTTC. Protein product: CASSDAGGTYNEQFF.

The chain is built from TRBV5-1 and TRBJ2-3; 10 bases match TRBD1. V gave up 4 bases and J gave up 2 bases; unmatched junction bases: 19. Per the germline V gene, CDR1 is SGHRS and CDR2 is YFSETQ. CDR3 length: 20 amino acids. This chain's CDR3 is CASSPTTGGVLSGFTDTQYF. Written as DNA, the CDR3 is TGCGCCAGCAGCCCGACGACAGGGGGCGTTTTAAGCGGCTTCACAGATACGCAGTATTTT.

The V call is TRBV6-5, the J call TRBJ2-1; 14 bases map to TRBD2. The germline V gene encodes CDR1 MNHEY and CDR2 SVGAGI. Trimming took 4 bases from V and 7 from J; bases not matched to a gene: 3. The CDR3 has 15 residues. The chain's CDR3 is CASSSGLAGGNEQFF. CDR3 DNA sequence: TGTGCCAGCAGTTCTGGACTAGCGGGGGGAAATGAGCAGTTCTTC.

J is TRBJ2-1 and V is TRBV2; no reliable D call. The germline CDR1 and CDR2 sequences are SNHLY and FYNNEI. The germline V and J ends were trimmed by 6 bases and 2 bases, with 14 bases remaining between them. The CDR3 has 15 residues. The CDR3 DNA reads TGTGCCAGCAGGATCCTCGAAAAGCCCTACAATGAGCAGTTCTTC. Encoded protein: CASRILEKPYNEQFF.

The chain couples TRBV9 to TRBJ1-5; D call uncertain. V was pared by 3 bases and J by 0 bases, with 7 bases between. The CDR3 spans 14 residues. Germline CDR1 reads SGDLS; CDR2 reads YYNGEE. The CDR3 region is CASSGRASNQPQHF. CDR3 in DNA: TGTGCCAGCAGCGGGCGGGCTAGCAATCAGCCCCAGCATTTT.

The chain couples TRBV11-2 to TRBJ2-5; 9 bases map to TRBD1. V gave up 5 bases and J gave up 2 bases; unmatched junction bases: 9. CDR3 length: 16 residues. The germline CDR1 and CDR2 sequences are SGHAT and FQNNGV. CDR3 sequence: CASSPPGTGYQETQYF. The CDR3 region has the DNA TGTGCCAGCAGCCCGCCCGGGACAGGGTATCAAGAGACCCAGTACTTC.

The V call is TRBV5-5, the J call TRBJ1-5; D call uncertain. Trimming left V 4 bases short and J 4 bases short, with 12 bases between. CDR1 is SGHKS, CDR2 YYEKEE, per germline (reference sequence). The CDR3 runs 14 residues. The DNA of the CDR3 is TGTGCCAGCAGCGCGGAAAGGCCGAATCAGCCCCAGCATTTT. It codes for CASSAERPNQPQHF.

The rearrangement joins TRBV19 to TRBJ2-2; 7 nucleotides match TRBD1. In germline, CDR1 is LNHDA, CDR2 SQIVND (reference sequence). The CDR3 has 14 amino acids. The V gene end was trimmed by 5 bases and the J gene end by 6 bases; junction bases not matched to a gene: 6. DNA of the CDR3: TGTGCCAGTAGTGTCGTACAGGGGCCCGGGGAGCTGTTTTTT. Its translation: CASSVVQGPGELFF.

The gene calls are TRBV29-1 and TRBJ2-7; possibly TRBD2 for D (5 bases). CDR3 length equals 11 residues. CDR1 is SQVTM and CDR2 is ANQGSEA in the germline V gene. V shed 3 bases and J shed 4 bases, with 7 bases lying between them. CDR3 bases: TGCAGCGTTGAGTCGGGGTACGAGCAGTACTTC. It translates to CSVESGYEQYF.